This is a list of T cell receptor beta chains from one sample in a study of T cells in narcolepsy. Sequenced by immunoSEQ multiplex PCR; TCRdb stores in-frame clones only, minus some. The sample carries 20,000 to 30,000 clones, approximately 83% recorded once. The material sequenced was CD45RA- memory CD4+ T cells from PBMCs. These receptor sequences come from a human donor with narcolepsy. The CDR3 runs from the conserved cysteine through the conserved F or W. The D gene is left open where the match is weak. Where a row states a size, it is once, few, many or the class of an expanded clone; other rows omit it.

clone size: -; J gene: TRBJ2-7; D gene: -; V gene: TRBV5-4; CDR3 protein: CASSLDWSSYEQYF; CDR3 DNA: TGTGCCAGCAGCTTGGATTGGTCCTCCTACGAGCAGTACTTC
clone size: -; J gene: TRBJ1-4; D gene: -; V gene: TRBV15; CDR3 protein: CATSRDGAGGGEKLFF; CDR3 DNA: TGTGCCACCAGCAGAGATGGTGCGGGGGGAGGGGAAAAACTGTTTTTT
clone size: -; J gene: TRBJ1-2; D gene: TRBD1; V gene: TRBV7-2; CDR3 protein: CASSLDRAILYGYTF; CDR3 DNA: TGTGCCAGCAGCTTGGACAGGGCCATCCTCTATGGCTACACCTTC
clone size: -; J gene: TRBJ1-3; D gene: TRBD1; V gene: TRBV28; CDR3 protein: CASSNTGTGNGNTIYF; CDR3 DNA: TGTGCCAGCAGTAATACCGGGACAGGGAATGGAAACACCATATATTTT
clone size: -; J gene: TRBJ2-3; D gene: TRBD2; V gene: TRBV6-5; CDR3 protein: CASSYAGDVADTQYF; CDR3 DNA: TGTGCCAGCAGTTACGCGGGAGACGTGGCAGATACGCAGTATTTT
clone size: -; J gene: TRBJ1-6; D gene: TRBD1; V gene: TRBV9; CDR3 protein: CASSVEQGYNSPLHF; CDR3 DNA: TGTGCCAGCAGCGTAGAACAGGGGTATAATTCACCCCTCCACTTT
clone size: -; J gene: TRBJ1-3; D gene: -; V gene: TRBV9; CDR3 protein: CASSGTEGNTIYF; CDR3 DNA: TGTGCCAGCAGCGGGACAGAAGGAAACACCATATATTTT
clone size: -; J gene: TRBJ2-7; D gene: TRBD2; V gene: TRBV4-1; CDR3 protein: CASSQASGRPYEQYF; CDR3 DNA: TGCGCCAGCAGCCAAGCTAGCGGGAGACCCTACGAGCAGTACTTC
clone size: few; J gene: TRBJ2-7; D gene: -; V gene: TRBV21-1; CDR3 protein: CASSKTLLGYEQYF; CDR3 DNA: TGTGCCAGCAGCAAAACTCTCCTCGGCTACGAGCAGTACTTC
clone size: -; J gene: TRBJ1-1; D gene: -; V gene: TRBV5-1; CDR3 protein: CASSPSNGANTEAFF; CDR3 DNA: TGCGCCAGCAGCCCGAGTAACGGGGCGAACACTGAAGCTTTCTTT
clone size: -; J gene: TRBJ2-2; D gene: -; V gene: TRBV11-2; CDR3 protein: CASSLDPSSLTTGELFF; CDR3 DNA: TGTGCCAGCAGCTTAGATCCTAGCTCTCTTACGACCGGGGAGCTGTTTTTT
clone size: once; J gene: TRBJ1-2; D gene: -; V gene: TRBV30; CDR3 protein: CAWSAAGENYGYTF; CDR3 DNA: TGTGCCTGGAGTGCGGCAGGCGAGAACTATGGCTACACCTTC